This T cell receptor (beta chain) was sequenced in a study of T cells after yellow fever vaccination. One entry per CDR3 protein results from TCRdb running MiXCR on the 5' RACE reads. Of under 150,000 distinct CDR3 sequences in the sample, 7.7% were seen once. This clonotype was seen many times. Its specificity is not known. Overall study findings and caveats: Subsequent booster samples again held most clones from primary vaccination (96% CD4, roughly 90% CD8).

This CDR3 region has 16 residues. The junction had 11 bases not matched to a gene; V was cut back by 3 bases and J by 5 bases. The rearrangement links TRBV12-3 or TRBV12-4 to TRBJ2-5; TRBD2 matches 8 bases. The sample here was CD4+ T cells sorted from PBMCs, taken 5 days after the yellow fever booster vaccination. The receptor was derived from a man aged 25-45 years who received the YFV17D yellow fever vaccine. The CDR3 is CASSLRREALRETQYF. As DNA, the CDR3 is TGTGCCAGCAGTTTGAGGCGGGAGGCCCTTAGGGAGACCCAGTACTTC.